What follows describes a single TCR beta chain. Its cognate antigen is unknown. The sample belongs to a study of T cells in Graves' hyperthyroidism and ophthalmopathy. The TCR beta CDR3 regions underwent amplification using RNA transcripts as the source. HTBI primers were employed in a first-round RT-PCR of the TCR CDR3. TCRdb processed the multiplex PCR reads anew with MiXCR; each CDR3 protein has one entry. The sample carries fewer than 500,000 distinct CDR3 sequences, about 13% recorded once. The CDR3 sequence is 16 residues long. V shed 3 bases, J shed 5 bases, and the junction held 12 bases outside the gene matches. Germline V gene data show CDR1 as SGDLS and CDR2 as YYNGEE. Findings of the study overall: The model's output predicted ophthalmopathy at a median of around 6.9 months prior to onset. Most clonotypes expanded in thyroid above 0.001 were likewise present in blood.

Each 10 ml fresh peripheral blood draw supplied the PBMCs. Sequencing used blood. This chain links TRBV9 with TRBJ1-2; 8 nucleotides agree with TRBD1. This receptor was identified in a man aged 30 to 39 with Graves' hyperthyroidism that later progressed to Graves' ophthalmopathy. The CDR3 nucleotides read TGTGCCAGCAGCGACCAGGGGGCCTCTTTTCGTTATGGCTACACCTTC. Amino acids: CASSDQGASFRYGYTF.